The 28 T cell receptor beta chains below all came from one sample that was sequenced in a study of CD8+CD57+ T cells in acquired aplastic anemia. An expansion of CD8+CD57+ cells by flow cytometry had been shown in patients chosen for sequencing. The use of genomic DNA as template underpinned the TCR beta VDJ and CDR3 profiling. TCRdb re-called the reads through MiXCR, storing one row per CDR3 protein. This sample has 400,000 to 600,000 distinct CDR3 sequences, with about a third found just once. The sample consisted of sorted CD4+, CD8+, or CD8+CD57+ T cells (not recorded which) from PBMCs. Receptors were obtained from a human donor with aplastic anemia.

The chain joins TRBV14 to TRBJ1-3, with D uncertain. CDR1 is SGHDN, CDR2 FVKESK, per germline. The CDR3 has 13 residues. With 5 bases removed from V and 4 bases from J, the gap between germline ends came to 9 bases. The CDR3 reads CASSVKPGNTIYF. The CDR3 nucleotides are TGTGCCAGCAGCGTGAAGCCCGGAAACACCATATATTTT.

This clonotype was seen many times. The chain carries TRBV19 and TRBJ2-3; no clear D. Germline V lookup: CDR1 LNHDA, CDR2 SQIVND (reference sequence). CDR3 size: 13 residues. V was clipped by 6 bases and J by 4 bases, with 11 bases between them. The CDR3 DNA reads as TGTGCCAGTAGCCTTCAGAGGTCAGATACGCAGTATTTT. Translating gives CASSLQRSDTQYF.

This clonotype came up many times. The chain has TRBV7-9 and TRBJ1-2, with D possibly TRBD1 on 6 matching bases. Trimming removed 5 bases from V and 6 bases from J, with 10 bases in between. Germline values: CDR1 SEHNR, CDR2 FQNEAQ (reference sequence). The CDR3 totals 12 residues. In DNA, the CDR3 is TGTGCCAGCAGCCGGACAGATGATGGCTACACCTTC. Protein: CASSRTDDGYTF.

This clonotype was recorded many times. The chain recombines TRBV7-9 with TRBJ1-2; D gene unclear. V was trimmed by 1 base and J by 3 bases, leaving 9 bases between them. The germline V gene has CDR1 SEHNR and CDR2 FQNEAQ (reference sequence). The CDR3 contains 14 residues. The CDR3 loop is CASSLGSQHYGYTF. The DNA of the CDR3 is TGTGCCAGCAGCTTAGGCAGCCAACACTATGGCTACACCTTC.

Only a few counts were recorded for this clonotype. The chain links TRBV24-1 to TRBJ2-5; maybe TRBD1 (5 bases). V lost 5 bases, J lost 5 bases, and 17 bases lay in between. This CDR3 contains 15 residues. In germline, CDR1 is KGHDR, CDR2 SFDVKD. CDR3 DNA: TGTGCCACCAGTGCTAATACAGGAAACAGGGAGACCCAGTACTTC. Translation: CATSANTGNRETQYF.

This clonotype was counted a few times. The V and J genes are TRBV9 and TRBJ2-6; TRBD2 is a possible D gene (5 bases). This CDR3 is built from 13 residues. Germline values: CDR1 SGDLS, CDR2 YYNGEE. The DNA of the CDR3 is TGTGCTTGTCCGGAGGCTGGGGCCAACGTCCTGACTTTC. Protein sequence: CACPEAGANVLTF.

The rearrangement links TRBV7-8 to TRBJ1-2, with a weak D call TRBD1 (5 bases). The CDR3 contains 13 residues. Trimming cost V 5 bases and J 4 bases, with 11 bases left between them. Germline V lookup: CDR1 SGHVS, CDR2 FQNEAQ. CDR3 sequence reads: CASSTGRFYGYTF. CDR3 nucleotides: TGTGCCAGCAGCACGGGACGGTTCTATGGCTACACCTTC. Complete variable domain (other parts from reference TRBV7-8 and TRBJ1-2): GAGVSQSPRYKVAKRGQDVALRCDPISGHVSLFWYQQALGQGPEFLTYFQNEAQLDKSGLPSDRFFAERPEGSVSTLKIQRTQQEDSAVYLCASSTGRFYGYTFGSGTRLTVV.

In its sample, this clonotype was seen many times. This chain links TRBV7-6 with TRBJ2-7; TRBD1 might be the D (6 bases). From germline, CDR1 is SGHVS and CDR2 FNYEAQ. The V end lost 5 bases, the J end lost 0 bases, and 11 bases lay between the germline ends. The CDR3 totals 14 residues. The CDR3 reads CASSLRDNSYEQYF. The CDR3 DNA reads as TGTGCCAGCAGCCTCCGGGACAACTCCTACGAGCAGTACTTC.

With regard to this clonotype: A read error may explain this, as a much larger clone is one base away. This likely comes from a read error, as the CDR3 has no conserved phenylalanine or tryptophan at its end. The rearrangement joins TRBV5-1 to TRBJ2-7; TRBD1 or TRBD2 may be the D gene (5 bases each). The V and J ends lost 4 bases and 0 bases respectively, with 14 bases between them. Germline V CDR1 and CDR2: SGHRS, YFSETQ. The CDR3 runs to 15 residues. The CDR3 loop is CASSRGGQLSYEQYS. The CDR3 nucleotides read TGCGCCAGCAGCCGGGGCGGGCAGCTCTCCTACGAGCAGTACTCC.

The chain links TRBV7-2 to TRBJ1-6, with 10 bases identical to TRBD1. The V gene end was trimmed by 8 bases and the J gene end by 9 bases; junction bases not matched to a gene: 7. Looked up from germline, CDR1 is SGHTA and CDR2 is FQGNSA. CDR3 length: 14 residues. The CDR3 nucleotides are TGTGCCAGCGAACCGGGACAGGGGAGTTCACCCCTCCACTTT. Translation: CASEPGQGSSPLHF.

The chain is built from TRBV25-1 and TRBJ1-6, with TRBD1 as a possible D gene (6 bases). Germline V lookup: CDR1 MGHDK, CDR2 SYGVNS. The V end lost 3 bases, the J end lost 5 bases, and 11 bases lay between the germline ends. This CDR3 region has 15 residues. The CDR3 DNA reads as TGTGCCAGCAGTGACGGACAGCTTGATAATTCACCCCTCCACTTT. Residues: CASSDGQLDNSPLHF.

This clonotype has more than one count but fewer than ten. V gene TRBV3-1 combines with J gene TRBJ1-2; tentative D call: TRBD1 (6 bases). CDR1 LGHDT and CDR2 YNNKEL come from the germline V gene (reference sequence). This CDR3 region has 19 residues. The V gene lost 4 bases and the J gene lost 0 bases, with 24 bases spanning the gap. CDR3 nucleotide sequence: TGTGCCAGCAGCCCCACGAAAGAGTATCAGGGGCGAACTAACTATGGCTACACCTTC. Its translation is CASSPTKEYQGRTNYGYTF.

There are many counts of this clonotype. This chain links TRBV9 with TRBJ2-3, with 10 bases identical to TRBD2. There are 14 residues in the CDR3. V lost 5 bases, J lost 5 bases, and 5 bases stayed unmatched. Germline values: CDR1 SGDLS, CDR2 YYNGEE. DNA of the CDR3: TGTGCCAGCAGTGATAGCGGGGGGCAAGATACGCAGTATTTT. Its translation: CASSDSGGQDTQYF.

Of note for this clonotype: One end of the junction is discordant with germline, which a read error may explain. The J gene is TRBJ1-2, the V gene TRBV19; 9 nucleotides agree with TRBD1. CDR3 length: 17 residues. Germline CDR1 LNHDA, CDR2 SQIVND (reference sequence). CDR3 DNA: TGTGCCAGTAGTATAGCACTCGGGACAGGGCGTGGCTATGACTACACCTTC. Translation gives CASSIALGTGRGYDYTF. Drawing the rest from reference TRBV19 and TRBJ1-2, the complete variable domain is DGGITQSPKYLFRKEGQNVTLSCEQNLNHDAMYWYRQDPGQGLRLIYYSQIVNDFQKGDIAEGYSVSREKKESFPLTVTSAQKNPTAFYLCASSIALGTGRGYDYTFGSGTRLTVV.

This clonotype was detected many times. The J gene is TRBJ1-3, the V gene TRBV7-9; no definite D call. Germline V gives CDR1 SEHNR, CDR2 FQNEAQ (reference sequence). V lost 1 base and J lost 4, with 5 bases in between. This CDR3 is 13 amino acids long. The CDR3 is CASSLEGGNTIYF. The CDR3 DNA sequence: TGTGCCAGCAGCTTAGAAGGAGGAAACACCATATATTTT.

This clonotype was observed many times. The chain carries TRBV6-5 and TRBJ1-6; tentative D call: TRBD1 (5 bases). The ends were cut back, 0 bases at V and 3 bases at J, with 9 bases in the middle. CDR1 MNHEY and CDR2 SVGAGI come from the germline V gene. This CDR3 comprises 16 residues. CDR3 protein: CASSYSGVGYNSPLHF. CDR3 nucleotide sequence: TGTGCCAGCAGTTACTCAGGGGTCGGCTATAATTCACCCCTCCACTTT.

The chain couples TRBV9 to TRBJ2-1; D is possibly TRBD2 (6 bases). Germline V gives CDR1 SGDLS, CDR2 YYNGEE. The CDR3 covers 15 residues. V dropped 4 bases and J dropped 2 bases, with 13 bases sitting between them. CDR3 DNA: TGTGCCAGCAGCATGGGGGGAAATCCCTACAATGAGCAGTTCTTC. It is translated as CASSMGGNPYNEQFF.

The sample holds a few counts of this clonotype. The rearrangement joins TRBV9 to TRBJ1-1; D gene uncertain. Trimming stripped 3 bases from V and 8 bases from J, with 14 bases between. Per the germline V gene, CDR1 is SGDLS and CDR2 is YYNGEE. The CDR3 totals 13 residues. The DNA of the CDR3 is TGTGCCAGCAGCGCCACATTGCGATCGGAAGCTTTCTTT. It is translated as CASSATLRSEAFF.

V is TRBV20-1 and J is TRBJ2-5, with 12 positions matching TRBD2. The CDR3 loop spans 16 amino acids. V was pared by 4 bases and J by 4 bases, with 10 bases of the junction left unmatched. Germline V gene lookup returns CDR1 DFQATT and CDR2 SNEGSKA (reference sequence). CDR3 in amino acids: CSATFPSGRAGETQYF. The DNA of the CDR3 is TGCAGTGCTACCTTTCCTAGCGGGAGGGCCGGAGAGACCCAGTACTTC.

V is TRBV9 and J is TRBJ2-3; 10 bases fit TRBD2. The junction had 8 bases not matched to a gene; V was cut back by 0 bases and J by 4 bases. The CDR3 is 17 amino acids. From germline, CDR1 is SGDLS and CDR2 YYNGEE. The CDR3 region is CASSVGSSGRVADTQYF. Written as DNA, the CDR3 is TGTGCCAGCAGCGTAGGCTCTAGCGGGAGAGTAGCAGATACGCAGTATTTT.

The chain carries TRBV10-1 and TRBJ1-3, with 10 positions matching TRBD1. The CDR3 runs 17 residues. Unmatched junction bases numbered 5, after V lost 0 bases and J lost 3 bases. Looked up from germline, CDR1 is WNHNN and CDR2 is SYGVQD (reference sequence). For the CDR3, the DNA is TGCGCCAGCAGTGAGTCCCCGACAGGGGGCCTTGGAAACACCATATATTTT. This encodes CASSESPTGGLGNTIYF.

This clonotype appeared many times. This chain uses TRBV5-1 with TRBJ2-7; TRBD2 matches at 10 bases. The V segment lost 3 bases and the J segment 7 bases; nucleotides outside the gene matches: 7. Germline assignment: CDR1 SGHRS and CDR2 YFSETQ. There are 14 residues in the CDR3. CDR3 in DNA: TGCGCCAGCAGCTCCCAAGCGGGAGGGCGAGAGCAGTACTTC. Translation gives CASSSQAGGREQYF.

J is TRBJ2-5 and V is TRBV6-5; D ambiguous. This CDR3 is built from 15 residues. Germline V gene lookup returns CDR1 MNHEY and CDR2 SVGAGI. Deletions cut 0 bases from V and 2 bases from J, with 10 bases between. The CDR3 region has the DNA TGTGCCAGCAGTTACTCGTCAACTCATCAAGAGACCCAGTACTTC. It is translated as CASSYSSTHQETQYF.

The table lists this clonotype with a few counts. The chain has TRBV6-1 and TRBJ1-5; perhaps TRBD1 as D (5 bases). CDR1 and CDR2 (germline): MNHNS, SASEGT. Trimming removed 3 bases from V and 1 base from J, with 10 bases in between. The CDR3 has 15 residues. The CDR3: CASSEGPLSNQPQHF. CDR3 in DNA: TGTGCCAGCAGTGAGGGACCGTTAAGCAATCAGCCCCAGCATTTT.

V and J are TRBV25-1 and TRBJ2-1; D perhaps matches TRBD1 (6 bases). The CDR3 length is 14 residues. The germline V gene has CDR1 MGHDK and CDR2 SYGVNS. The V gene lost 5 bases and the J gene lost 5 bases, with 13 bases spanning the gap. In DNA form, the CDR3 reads TGTGCCAGCAGTCTAGTCCGACAGGACAATGAGCAGTTCTTC. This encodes CASSLVRQDNEQFF.

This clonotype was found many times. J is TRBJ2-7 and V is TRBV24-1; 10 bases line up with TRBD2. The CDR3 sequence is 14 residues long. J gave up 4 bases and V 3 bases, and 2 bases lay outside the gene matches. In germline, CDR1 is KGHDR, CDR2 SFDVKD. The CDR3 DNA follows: TGTGCCACCAGTGATAGCGGGAGGGGGTACGAGCAGTACTTC. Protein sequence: CATSDSGRGYEQYF.

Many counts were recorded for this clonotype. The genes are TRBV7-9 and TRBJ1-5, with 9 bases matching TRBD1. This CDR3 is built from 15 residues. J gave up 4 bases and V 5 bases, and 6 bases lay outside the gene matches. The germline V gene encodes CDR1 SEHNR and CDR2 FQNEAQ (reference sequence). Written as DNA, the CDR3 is TGTGCCAGCAGCGTGGACAGGGGCGTGAATCAGCCCCAGCATTTT. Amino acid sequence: CASSVDRGVNQPQHF.

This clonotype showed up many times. The CDR3 DNA reads as TGTGCCAGCAGCTCATCCCCTCAGGGCGGGCGTTGGTATCAGCCCCAGCATTTT. This sequence encodes CASSSSPQGGRWYQPQHF. This chain joins TRBV7-6 and TRBJ1-5, with D possibly being TRBD1 (5 bases). This CDR3 comprises 18 residues. From germline, CDR1 is SGHVS and CDR2 FNYEAQ. V lost 4 bases to trimming and J lost 5 bases, with 24 bases between them.